One sample yielded the 19 T cell receptor beta chains listed below, sequenced in a study of cytomegalovirus exposure and HLA in healthy donors. Primers included in the PCR were 60 Vbeta and 13 Jbeta primers. The repertoire was sequenced with immunoSEQ multiplex PCR; TCRdb's copy has only in-frame clones and lacks some. The data show roughly 86,000 clones, roughly three fifths seen once. Input material: PBMCs. These TCRs come from a man aged 25 to 40 in good health and CMV-seronegative.

This clone was detected only once. The chain couples TRBV5-1 to TRBJ2-3, with D perhaps matching TRBD1 (6 bases). Germline CDR1 SGHRS, CDR2 YFSETQ. The CDR3 runs to 15 residues. V shed 0 bases and J shed 0 bases, with 8 bases lying between them. CDR3 bases: TGCGCCAGCAGCTTGGACGGGACAAGCACAGATACGCAGTATTTT. It translates to CASSLDGTSTDTQYF.

The rearrangement uses TRBV18 and TRBJ1-3; D might be TRBD1 (5 bases). Germline-derived CDR1 and CDR2 are KGHSH and LQKENI. The CDR3 contains 15 residues. V lost 4 bases and J lost 0, with 10 bases in between. The CDR3, as DNA: TGTGCCAGCTCACGTCCAGGGTCCTCTGGAAACACCATATATTTT. Residues: CASSRPGSSGNTIYF.

The chain has TRBV6-5 and TRBJ2-7; 8 nucleotides match TRBD1. CDR1 and CDR2 from the germline V gene are MNHEY and SVGAGI. The CDR3 sequence is 15 residues long. Trimming removed 5 bases from V and 5 bases from J; junction bases left unmatched: 11. The CDR3 DNA reads as TGTGCCAGCAGTAGGACAGGGCCGGGATGGGACGAGCAGTACTTC. This gives the protein CASSRTGPGWDEQYF.

The chain recombines TRBV19 with TRBJ1-2; 8 nucleotides agree with TRBD1. V was pared by 5 bases and J by 6 bases, with 17 bases of the junction left unmatched. The CDR3 has 17 amino acids. Germline-derived CDR1 and CDR2 are LNHDA and SQIVND (reference sequence). The CDR3 is CASSPSPGTGFWNGYTF. The CDR3 DNA follows: TGTGCCAGTAGTCCAAGTCCCGGGACAGGTTTCTGGAATGGCTACACCTTC.

V gene TRBV7-8 combines with J gene TRBJ1-3; a possible D gene is TRBD1 (6 bases). The CDR3 has 17 amino acids. Trimming pared 2 bases from V and 5 bases from J, leaving 19 bases between. CDR1 SGHVS and CDR2 FQNEAQ come from the germline V gene. CDR3 residues: CASSLRNPGVIRNTIYF. The CDR3 nucleotides read TGTGCCAGCAGCTTACGAAACCCAGGGGTTATTCGAAACACCATATATTTT.

The CDR3 loop is CASSQDYRGNTEAFF. The CDR3 DNA sequence: TGCGCCAGCAGCCAAGATTACAGGGGGAACACTGAAGCTTTCTTT. J is TRBJ1-1 and V is TRBV4-3; 7 bases match TRBD1. Germline V gene lookup returns CDR1 LGHNA and CDR2 YSLEER. The CDR3 spans 15 residues. Germline trimming cut 0 bases from V and 1 base from J; bases unmatched to any gene: 2.

This sequence joins TRBV19 and TRBJ2-2; 8 nucleotides align to TRBD1. V lost 5 bases, J lost 6 bases, and 11 bases stayed unmatched. Germline loops: CDR1 LNHDA, CDR2 SQIVND (reference sequence). The CDR3 has 16 amino acids. The CDR3 loop is CASSGQGPGDPGELFF. CDR3 DNA: TGTGCCAGTAGTGGACAGGGACCGGGGGATCCCGGGGAGCTGTTTTTT.

The CDR3 sequence: CASSSNSNGAPLHF. The CDR3 DNA is TGTGCCAGCAGCTCGAATAGTAACGGGGCACCCCTCCACTTT. The V call is TRBV7-3, the J call TRBJ1-6, with D unclear. Trimming shortened V by 4 bases and J by 11 bases, and 15 bases separated the two germline ends. The CDR3 runs to 14 residues. CDR1 is SGHTA, CDR2 FQGTGA, per germline.

The V call is TRBV7-9, the J call TRBJ1-1; D might be TRBD1 (6 bases). This CDR3 comprises 17 residues. Germline V gene lookup returns CDR1 SEHNR and CDR2 FQNEAQ (reference sequence). Trimming took 4 bases from V and 5 from J, leaving 23 bases between them. CDR3: CASSSDRLSPGRTEAFF. DNA of the CDR3: TGTGCCAGCAGCTCCGACAGGCTCTCTCCCGGTAGGACTGAAGCTTTCTTT.

The V and J genes are TRBV7-3 and TRBJ2-5; 7 bases are a match to TRBD2. Near its end, the DNA agrees better with TRBJ2-7, so the J call may be wrong. CDR1 and CDR2 (germline): SGHTA, FQGTGA. The CDR3 runs to 15 residues. CDR3 amino acids: CASSLGGGAPYEQYF. The CDR3 region has the DNA TGTGCCAGCAGCCTGGGGGGGGGAGCCCCCTACGAGCAGTACTTC.

The chain combines TRBV28 with TRBJ1-3; D is uncertain. CDR1 MDHEN and CDR2 SYDVKM come from the germline V gene. This CDR3 spans 15 amino acids. V shed 2 bases and J shed 0 bases, with 8 bases lying between them. The CDR3 is CASSLLPHSGNTIYF. The DNA for the CDR3 is TGTGCCAGCAGTTTACTTCCACACTCTGGAAACACCATATATTTT.

J is TRBJ2-5 and V is TRBV6-5; 7 positions agree with TRBD2. J lost 2 bases, V lost 5 bases, and 8 bases had no gene match. The CDR3 has 15 residues. Germline loops: CDR1 MNHEY, CDR2 SVGAGI. CDR3 amino acids: CASSRTSGVQETQYF. The CDR3 DNA is TGTGCCAGCAGTCGAACCAGCGGGGTACAAGAGACCCAGTACTTC.

The chain is built from TRBV19 and TRBJ1-5; D possibly corresponds to TRBD1 (5 bases). Germline V gene lookup returns CDR1 LNHDA and CDR2 SQIVND (reference sequence). V dropped 7 bases and J dropped 4 bases, with 14 bases sitting between them. This CDR3 comprises 14 residues. CDR3 in amino acids: CASNGLGGNQPQHF. The DNA for the CDR3 is TGTGCCAGTAATGGTTTGGGGGGAAATCAGCCCCAGCATTTT. The full variable domain, its missing parts supplied by reference TRBV19 and TRBJ1-5, is DGGITQSPKYLFRKEGQNVTLSCEQNLNHDAMYWYRQDPGQGLRLIYYSQIVNDFQKGDIAEGYSVSREKKESFPLTVTSAQKNPTAFYLCASNGLGGNQPQHFGDGTRLSIL.

This rearrangement joins TRBV7-9 to TRBJ1-1; the D gene is possibly TRBD1 (5 bases). The V gene's germline CDR1 is SEHNR and CDR2 FQNEAQ (reference sequence). The CDR3 is 14 amino acids. With 1 base removed from V and 5 bases from J, the gap between germline ends came to 11 bases. Here the CDR3 DNA reads TGTGCCAGCAGCTTAGTTGGCAGGGTGACTGAAGCTTTCTTT. Translated: CASSLVGRVTEAFF.

The chain employs TRBV4-2 and TRBJ2-3; 14 bases line up with TRBD2. V lost 5 bases to trimming and J lost 3 bases; unmatched junction nucleotides: 4. The germline CDR1 and CDR2 sequences are LGHNA and YNFKEQ. The CDR3 is 16 amino acids. CDR3 amino acids: CASSYGLAGGTDTQYF. The CDR3 bases are TGTGCCAGCAGCTACGGACTAGCGGGGGGTACAGATACGCAGTATTTT.

This chain connects TRBV9 to TRBJ2-7; a possible D gene is TRBD1 (7 bases). V lost 4 bases to trimming and J lost 5 bases, with 25 bases between them. The CDR3 is made up of 17 amino acids. Germline CDR1 SGDLS, CDR2 YYNGEE. The CDR3: CASSPQSLWQGGNEQYF. In DNA, the CDR3 is TGTGCCAGCAGCCCACAGTCCCTATGGCAGGGGGGAAACGAGCAGTACTTC.

This clone was seen only a few times. The J gene is TRBJ2-7, the V gene TRBV7-2; 7 nucleotides agree with TRBD2. V lost 0 bases to trimming and J lost 6 bases; unmatched junction nucleotides: 5. Germline V gene sequence: CDR1 SGHTA, CDR2 FQGNSA. The CDR3 consists of 14 residues. CDR3 in amino acids: CASSLARGTTEQYF. DNA of the CDR3: TGTGCCAGCAGCTTAGCGCGCGGGACTACCGAGCAGTACTTC.

V gene TRBV29-1 combines with J gene TRBJ2-3; D is ambiguous. The CDR3 sequence is 15 residues long. V was cut by 6 bases and J by 6 bases, with 22 bases left in between. Germline CDR1 and CDR2: SQVTM and ANQGSEA. CDR3 bases: TGCAGCGTCCTCCCCATAGAGAAGGAGTGGGATACGCAGTATTTT. Amino acids: CSVLPIEKEWDTQYF.

This clone was recorded a few times. The rearrangement uses TRBV7-9 and TRBJ2-7; TRBD1 agrees at 8 bases. With 3 bases clipped from V and 0 bases from J, the junction kept 4 bases outside the gene matches. The germline V gene encodes CDR1 SEHNR and CDR2 FQNEAQ (reference sequence). The CDR3 runs 15 residues. The chain's CDR3 is CASSFRDRYSYEQYF. The DNA of the CDR3 is TGTGCCAGCAGCTTCCGGGACAGGTACTCCTACGAGCAGTACTTC.